These 14 T cell receptor beta chains were all obtained from the same sample, sequenced in a study of T cell repertoires in cytomegalovirus infection. TCRdb re-called the reads through MiXCR, storing one row per CDR3 protein. The table lists more than 500,000 distinct CDR3 sequences, 16% of them singletons, with about 24% in the top ten. Sequencing was done on a sample of CD8+ T cells from PBMCs. The source of these receptors is a human donor in good health (CMV status not recorded). Some clones in this sample may be carry-over from other donors' samples.

In this sample, this clonotype turned up a few times. The rearrangement links TRBV27 to TRBJ1-4; D unresolved. The CDR3 runs 14 residues. With 1 base removed from V and 4 bases from J, the gap between germline ends came to 7 bases. Germline loops: CDR1 MNHEY, CDR2 SMNVEV (reference sequence). The CDR3 loop reads CASSLYGNNEKLFF. DNA for the CDR3: TGTGCCAGCAGTTTATATGGGAATAATGAAAAACTGTTTTTT.

The chain joins TRBV20-1 to TRBJ2-7, with D perhaps matching TRBD1 (6 bases). CDR1 is DFQATT, CDR2 SNEGSKA, per germline (reference sequence). The ends were cut back, 1 base at V and 2 bases at J, with 6 bases in the middle. CDR3 size: 12 residues. CDR3 nucleotides: TGCAGTGCTAGAGGACAGGCCTACGAGCAGTACTTC. This gives the protein CSARGQAYEQYF.

This clonotype was recorded at least ten times. The chain couples TRBV7-9 to TRBJ2-5; no firm D call. Germline CDR1 and CDR2: SEHNR and FQNEAQ (reference sequence). There are 13 residues in the CDR3. With 3 bases removed from V and 3 bases from J, the gap between germline ends came to 8 bases. CDR3 DNA sequence: TGTGCCAGCAGCTTTAACGGAGAAGAGACCCAGTACTTC. Translating gives CASSFNGEETQYF.

The chain joins TRBV7-2 to TRBJ2-7, with D maybe TRBD1 (6 bases). Germline-derived CDR1 and CDR2 are SGHTA and FQGNSA. The CDR3 extends over 14 amino acids. Trimming removed 4 bases from V and 2 bases from J, with 12 bases in between. The CDR3 bases are TGTGCCAGCAGCTGGGACAAGGGGACCTACGAGCAGTACTTC. Residues: CASSWDKGTYEQYF.

This clonotype came up many times. The junction shows a germline mismatch at one end, possibly a read error. The chain employs TRBV12-3 or TRBV12-4 and TRBJ1-2; no clear D. This CDR3 is 14 amino acids long. In DNA form, the CDR3 reads TGTGCCAGCAGTCAGGACGATGACGGCTATAGCTACACCTTC. It translates to CASSQDDDGYSYTF.

This clonotype was detected a few times. CDR3 residues: CASSSKAGTGLLNDIQYF. The CDR3 DNA follows: TGTGCCAGCAGTTCCAAAGCCGGGACAGGTCTTCTAAACGACATTCAGTACTTC. The gene calls are TRBV27 and TRBJ2-4, with 8 bases lining up with TRBD1. The CDR3 has 18 residues. Trimming took 4 bases from V and 8 from J; bases not matched to a gene: 19. Germline V gene data show CDR1 as MNHEY and CDR2 as SMNVEV (reference sequence).

This clonotype showed up many times. The chain employs TRBV7-2 and TRBJ2-5; TRBD1 might be the D (6 bases). The length of the CDR3 is 14 residues. Germline V gene lookup returns CDR1 SGHTA and CDR2 FQGNSA. Deletions cut 6 bases from V and 5 bases from J, with 16 bases between. CDR3 nucleotides: TGTGCCAGCAGACTAGAGCAGGGGTGGGAGACCCAGTACTTC. It translates to CASRLEQGWETQYF.

Concerning this clonotype itself: The junction shows a germline mismatch at one end, possibly a read error. This chain uses TRBV5-6 with TRBJ2-7, with 7 bases identical to TRBD1. The CDR3 covers 11 residues. CDR1 SGHDT and CDR2 YYEEEE come from the germline V gene. The CDR3 region is CTSSDRVEQYF. The CDR3 DNA reads TGTACCAGCAGCGACAGGGTCGAGCAGTACTTC. Full variable domain (missing parts from reference TRBV5-6 and TRBJ2-7): DAGVTQSPTHLIKTRGQQVTLRCSPKSGHDTVSWYQQALGQGPQFIFQYYEEEERQRGNFPDRFSGHQFPNYSSELNVNALLLGDSALYLCTSSDRVEQYFGPGTRLTVT.

This clonotype was picked up many times. The chain links TRBV6-6 to TRBJ1-4; D is undetermined. With 4 bases removed from V and 0 bases from J, the gap between germline ends came to 12 bases. CDR1 MNHNY and CDR2 SVGAGI come from the germline V gene (reference sequence). There are 16 residues in the CDR3. CDR3 sequence reads: CASSSLGISTNEKLFF. The CDR3 DNA follows: TGTGCCAGCAGTTCCCTCGGAATTTCAACTAATGAAAAACTGTTTTTT.

This clonotype showed up many times. V usage is TRBV6-5 and J usage is TRBJ2-7; no definite D call. Trimming took 2 bases from V and 4 from J, leaving 12 bases between them. This CDR3 is built from 14 residues. The germline gives CDR1 MNHEY, CDR2 SVGAGI. The CDR3 region has the DNA TGTGCCAGCAGTTACCAGCACAGAGGATACGAGCAGTACTTC. It specifies CASSYQHRGYEQYF.

V usage is TRBV19 and J usage is TRBJ2-1; D is perhaps TRBD1 (6 bases). The germline CDR1 and CDR2 sequences are LNHDA and SQIVND (reference sequence). The CDR3 is made up of 12 amino acids. V was cut by 9 bases and J by 5 bases, with 11 bases left in between. In DNA, the CDR3 is TGTGCCAGCCTAACAGGGAACAATGAGCAGTTCTTC. Residues: CASLTGNNEQFF. Filled out from reference TRBV19 and TRBJ2-1, the complete variable domain reads DGGITQSPKYLFRKEGQNVTLSCEQNLNHDAMYWYRQDPGQGLRLIYYSQIVNDFQKGDIAEGYSVSREKKESFPLTVTSAQKNPTAFYLCASLTGNNEQFFGPGTRLTVL.

Turning to this clonotype: A much larger clone lies a single base off, so this may be a read error. CDR3 coding DNA: TGTGCCAGCAGCTTCCCTAGCAGGTCAACCTACAATGAGCAGTTCTTC. It specifies CASSFPSRSTYNEQFF. The J gene is TRBJ2-1, the V gene TRBV7-8; D is possibly TRBD2 (5 bases). From germline, CDR1 is SGHVS and CDR2 FQNEAQ. Trimming shortened V by 3 bases and J by 2 bases, and 14 bases separated the two germline ends. The CDR3 contains 16 residues.

This clonotype was counted at least ten times. V and J are TRBV27 and TRBJ2-2, with a weak D call TRBD2 (6 bases). The length of the CDR3 is 16 residues. Germline V gives CDR1 MNHEY, CDR2 SMNVEV (reference sequence). The V end was cut by 7 bases, the J end by 1 base, with 16 bases between. In nucleotides, the CDR3 is TGTGCCAGCACCTTCTCGTGGGGGGAGAACACCGGGGAGCTGTTTTTT. Translating it yields CASTFSWGENTGELFF.

This clonotype appeared many times. The chain has TRBV7-9 and TRBJ2-3; 10 positions match TRBD1. The J segment lost 5 bases and the V segment lost 3 bases, leaving 11 bases of the junction unmatched. This CDR3 spans 17 amino acids. The germline gives CDR1 SEHNR, CDR2 FQNEAQ (reference sequence). The CDR3 spells CASSFPPGTGVEDTQYF. DNA for the CDR3: TGTGCCAGCAGCTTCCCGCCCGGGACAGGGGTTGAAGATACGCAGTATTTT.